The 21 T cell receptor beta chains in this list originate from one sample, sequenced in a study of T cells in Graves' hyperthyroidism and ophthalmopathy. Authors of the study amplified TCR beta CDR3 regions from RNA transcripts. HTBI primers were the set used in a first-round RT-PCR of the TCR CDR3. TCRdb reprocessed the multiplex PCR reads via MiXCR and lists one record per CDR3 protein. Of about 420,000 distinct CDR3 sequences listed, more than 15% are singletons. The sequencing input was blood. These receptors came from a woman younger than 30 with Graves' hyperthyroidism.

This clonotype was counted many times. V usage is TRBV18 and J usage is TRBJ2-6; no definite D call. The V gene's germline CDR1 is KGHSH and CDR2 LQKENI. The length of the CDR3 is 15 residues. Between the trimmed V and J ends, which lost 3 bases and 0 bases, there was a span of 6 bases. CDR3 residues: CASSPGTSGANVLTF. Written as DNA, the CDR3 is TGTGCCAGCTCACCTGGAACCTCTGGGGCCAACGTCCTGACTTTC.

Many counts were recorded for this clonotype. The DNA of the CDR3 is TGCAGTGCTAGAGAAGACGGGAGAGGAGACTACAATGAGCAGTTCTTC. Translation: CSAREDGRGDYNEQFF. This chain joins TRBV20-1 and TRBJ2-1; weak D call: TRBD2 (6 bases). CDR1 and CDR2 from the germline V gene are DFQATT and SNEGSKA (reference sequence). The V gene lost 0 bases and the J gene lost 3 bases, with 15 bases spanning the gap. This CDR3 is 16 amino acids long.

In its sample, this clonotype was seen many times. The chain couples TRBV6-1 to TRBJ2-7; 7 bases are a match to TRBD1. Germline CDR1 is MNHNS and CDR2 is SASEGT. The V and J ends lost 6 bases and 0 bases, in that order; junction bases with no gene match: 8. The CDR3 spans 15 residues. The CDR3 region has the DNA TGTGCCAGCAGCAGGGTAGGGGGCTCCTCCTACGAGCAGTACTTC. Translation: CASSRVGGSSYEQYF.

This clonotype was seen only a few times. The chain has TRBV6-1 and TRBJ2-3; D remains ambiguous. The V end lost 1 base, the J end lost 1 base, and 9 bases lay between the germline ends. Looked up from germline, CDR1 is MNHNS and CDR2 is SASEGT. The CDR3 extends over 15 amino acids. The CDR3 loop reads CASSEEVPRTDTQYF. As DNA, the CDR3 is TGTGCCAGCAGTGAAGAGGTCCCCCGCACAGATACGCAGTATTTT.

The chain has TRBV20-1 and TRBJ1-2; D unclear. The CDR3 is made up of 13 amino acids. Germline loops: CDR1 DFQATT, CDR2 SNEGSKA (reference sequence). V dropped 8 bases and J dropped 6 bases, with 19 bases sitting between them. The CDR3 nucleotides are TGCAGTCCACACCTGGGGAATATGGATGGCTACACCTTC. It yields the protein CSPHLGNMDGYTF.

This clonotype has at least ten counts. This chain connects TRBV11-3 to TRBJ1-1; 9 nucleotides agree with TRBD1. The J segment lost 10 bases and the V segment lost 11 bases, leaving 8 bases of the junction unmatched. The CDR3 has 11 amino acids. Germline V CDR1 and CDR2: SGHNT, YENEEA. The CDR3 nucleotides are TGTGCCTCTCAGGGACAGGGCCCAGCTTTCTTT. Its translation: CASQGQGPAFF.

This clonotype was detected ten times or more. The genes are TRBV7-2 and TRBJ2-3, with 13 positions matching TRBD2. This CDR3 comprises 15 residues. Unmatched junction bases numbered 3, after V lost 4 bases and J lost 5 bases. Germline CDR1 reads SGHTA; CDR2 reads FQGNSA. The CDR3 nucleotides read TGTGCCAGCAGCTCACTAGCGGGGGGGCAAGATACGCAGTATTTT. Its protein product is CASSSLAGGQDTQYF.

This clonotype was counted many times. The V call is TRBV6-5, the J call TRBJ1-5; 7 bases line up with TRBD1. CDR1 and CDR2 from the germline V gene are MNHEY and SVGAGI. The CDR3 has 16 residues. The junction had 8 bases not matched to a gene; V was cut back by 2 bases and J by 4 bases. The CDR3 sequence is CASSYLQGTLNQPQHF. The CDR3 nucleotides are TGTGCCAGCAGTTACCTACAGGGGACCTTGAATCAGCCCCAGCATTTT.

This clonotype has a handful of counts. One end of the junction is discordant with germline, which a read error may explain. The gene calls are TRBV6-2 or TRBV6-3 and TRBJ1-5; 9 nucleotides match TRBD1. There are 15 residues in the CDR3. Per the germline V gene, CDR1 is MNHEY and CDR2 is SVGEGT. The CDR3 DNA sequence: TGTACCAGCAGTTACGCGACAGGGGGAGATCAGCCCCAGCATTTT. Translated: CTSSYATGGDQPQHF.

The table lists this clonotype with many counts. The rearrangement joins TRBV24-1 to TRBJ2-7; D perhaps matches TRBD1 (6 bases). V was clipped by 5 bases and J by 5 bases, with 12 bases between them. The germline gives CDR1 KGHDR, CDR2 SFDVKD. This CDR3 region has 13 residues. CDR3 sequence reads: CATSGGLGNEQYF. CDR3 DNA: TGTGCCACCAGTGGGGGGCTAGGGAACGAGCAGTACTTC.

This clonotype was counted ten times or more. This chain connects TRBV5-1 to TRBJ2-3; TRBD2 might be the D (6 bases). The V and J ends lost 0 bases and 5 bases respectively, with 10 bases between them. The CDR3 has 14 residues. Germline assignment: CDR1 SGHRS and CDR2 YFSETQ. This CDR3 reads CASSLALALDTQYF. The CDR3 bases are TGCGCCAGCAGCTTGGCACTAGCATTAGATACGCAGTATTTT. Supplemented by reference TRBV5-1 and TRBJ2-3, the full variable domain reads KAGVTQTPRYLIKTRGQQVTLSCSPISGHRSVSWYQQTPGQGLQFLFEYFSETQRNKGNFPGRFSGRQFSNSRSEMNVSTLELGDSALYLCASSLALALDTQYFGPGTRLTVL.

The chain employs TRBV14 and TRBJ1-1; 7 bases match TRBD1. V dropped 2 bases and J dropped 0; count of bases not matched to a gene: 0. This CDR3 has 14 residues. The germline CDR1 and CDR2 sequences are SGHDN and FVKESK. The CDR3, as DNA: TGTGCCAGCAGCCAAACAGGGGTGAACACTGAAGCTTTCTTT. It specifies CASSQTGVNTEAFF.

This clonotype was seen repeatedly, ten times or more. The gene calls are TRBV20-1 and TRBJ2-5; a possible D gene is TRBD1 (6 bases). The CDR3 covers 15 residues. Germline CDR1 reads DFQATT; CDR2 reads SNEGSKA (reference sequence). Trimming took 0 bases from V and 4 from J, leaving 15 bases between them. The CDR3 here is CSARDGGHPSETQYF. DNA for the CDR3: TGCAGTGCTAGAGATGGGGGACACCCTTCAGAGACCCAGTACTTC.

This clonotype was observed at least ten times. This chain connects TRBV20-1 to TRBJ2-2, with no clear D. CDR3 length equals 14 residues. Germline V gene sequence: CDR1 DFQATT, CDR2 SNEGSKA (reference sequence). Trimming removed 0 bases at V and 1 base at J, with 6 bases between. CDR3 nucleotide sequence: TGCAGTGCTAGAGATCGACGGAACACCGGGGAGCTGTTTTTT. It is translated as CSARDRRNTGELFF.

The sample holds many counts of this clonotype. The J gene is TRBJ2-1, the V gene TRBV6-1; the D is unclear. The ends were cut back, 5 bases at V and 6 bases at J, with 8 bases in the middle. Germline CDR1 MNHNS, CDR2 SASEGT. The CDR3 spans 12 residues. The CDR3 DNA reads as TGTGCCAGCAGTTATGGCAGCAATGAGCAGTTCTTC. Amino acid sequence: CASSYGSNEQFF.

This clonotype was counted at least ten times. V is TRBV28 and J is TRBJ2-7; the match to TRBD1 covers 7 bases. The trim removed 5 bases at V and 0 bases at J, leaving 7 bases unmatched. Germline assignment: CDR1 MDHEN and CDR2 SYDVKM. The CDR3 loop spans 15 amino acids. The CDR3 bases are TGTGCCAGCAGTGGCGGACAGGCAACCTCCTACGAGCAGTACTTC. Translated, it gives CASSGGQATSYEQYF.

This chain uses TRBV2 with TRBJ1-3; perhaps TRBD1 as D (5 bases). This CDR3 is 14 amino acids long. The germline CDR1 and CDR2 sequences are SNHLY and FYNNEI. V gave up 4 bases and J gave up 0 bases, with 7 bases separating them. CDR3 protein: CASSGDSSGNTIYF. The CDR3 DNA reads TGTGCCAGCAGTGGCGACAGCTCTGGAAACACCATATATTTT.

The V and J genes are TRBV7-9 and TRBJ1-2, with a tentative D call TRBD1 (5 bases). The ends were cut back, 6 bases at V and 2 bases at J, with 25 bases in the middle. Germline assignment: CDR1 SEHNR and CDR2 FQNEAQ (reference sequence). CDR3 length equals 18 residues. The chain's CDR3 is CASRQPRGTISLNYGYTF. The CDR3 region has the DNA TGTGCCAGCAGACAACCTAGGGGCACCATAAGCTTAAACTATGGCTACACCTTC.

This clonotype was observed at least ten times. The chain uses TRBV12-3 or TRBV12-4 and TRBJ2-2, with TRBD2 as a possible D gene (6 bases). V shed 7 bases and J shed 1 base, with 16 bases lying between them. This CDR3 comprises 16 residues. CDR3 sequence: CASTKLAFGNTGELFF. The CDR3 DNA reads TGTGCCAGCACCAAACTAGCATTTGGGAACACCGGGGAGCTGTTTTTT.

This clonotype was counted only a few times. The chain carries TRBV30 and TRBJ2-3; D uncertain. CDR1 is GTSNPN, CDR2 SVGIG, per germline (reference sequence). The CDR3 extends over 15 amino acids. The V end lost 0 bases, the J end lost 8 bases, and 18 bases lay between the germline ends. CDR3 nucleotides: TGTGCCTGGAGTGTACGCACTCACTTTCGGGTTACGCAGTATTTT. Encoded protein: CAWSVRTHFRVTQYF.

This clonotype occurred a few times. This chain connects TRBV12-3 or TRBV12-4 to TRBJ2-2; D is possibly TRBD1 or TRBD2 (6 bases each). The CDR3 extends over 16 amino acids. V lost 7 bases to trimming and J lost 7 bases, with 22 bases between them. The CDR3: CASTEGGSPGVGELFF. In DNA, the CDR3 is TGTGCCAGCACCGAAGGGGGGTCCCCTGGAGTCGGGGAGCTGTTTTTT.